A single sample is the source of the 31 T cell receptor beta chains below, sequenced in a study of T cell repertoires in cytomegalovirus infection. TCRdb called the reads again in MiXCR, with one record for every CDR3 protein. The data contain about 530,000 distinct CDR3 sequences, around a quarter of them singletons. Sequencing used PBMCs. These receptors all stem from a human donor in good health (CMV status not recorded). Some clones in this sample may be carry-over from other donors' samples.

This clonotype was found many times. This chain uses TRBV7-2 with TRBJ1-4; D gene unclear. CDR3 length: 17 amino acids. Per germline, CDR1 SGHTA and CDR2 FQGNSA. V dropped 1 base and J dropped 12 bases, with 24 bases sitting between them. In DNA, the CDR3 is TGTGCCAGCAGCTTAGTGTCCCGCCCCGGAACCAGAAAGGAACTGTTTTTT. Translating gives CASSLVSRPGTRKELFF.

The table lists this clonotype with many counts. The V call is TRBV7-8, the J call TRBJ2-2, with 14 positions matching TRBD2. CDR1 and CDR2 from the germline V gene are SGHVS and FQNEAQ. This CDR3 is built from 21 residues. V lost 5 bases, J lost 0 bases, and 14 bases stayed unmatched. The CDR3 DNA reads TGTGCCAGCAGCAAATTGCTGGAGGGACTAGCGGGAGTATCGAACACCGGGGAGCTGTTTTTT. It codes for CASSKLLEGLAGVSNTGELFF.

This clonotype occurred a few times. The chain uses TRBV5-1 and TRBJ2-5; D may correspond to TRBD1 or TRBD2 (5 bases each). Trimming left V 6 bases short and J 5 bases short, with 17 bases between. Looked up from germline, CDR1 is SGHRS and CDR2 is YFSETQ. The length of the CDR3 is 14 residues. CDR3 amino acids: CASMPGPPLETQYF. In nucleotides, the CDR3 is TGCGCCAGCATGCCGGGACCGCCGTTGGAGACCCAGTACTTC.

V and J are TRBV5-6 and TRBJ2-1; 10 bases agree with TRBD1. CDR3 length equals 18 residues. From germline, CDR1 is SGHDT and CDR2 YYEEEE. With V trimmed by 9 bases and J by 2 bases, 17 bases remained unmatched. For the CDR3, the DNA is TGTGCCAACAGTCAGCGGGACAGGGGATTCCCCGCCTACAATGAGCAGTTCTTC. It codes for CANSQRDRGFPAYNEQFF.

This CDR3 reads CASSLGLSGRAGANVLTF. CDR3 sequence (DNA): TGCGCCAGCAGCCTCGGACTGTCCGGGAGAGCTGGGGCCAACGTCCTGACTTTC. V and J are TRBV4-1 and TRBJ2-6, with a weak D call TRBD2 (6 bases). CDR1 and CDR2 (germline): MGHRA, YSYEKL. The CDR3 is 18 amino acids. V was cut by 4 bases and J by 2 bases, with 18 bases left in between.

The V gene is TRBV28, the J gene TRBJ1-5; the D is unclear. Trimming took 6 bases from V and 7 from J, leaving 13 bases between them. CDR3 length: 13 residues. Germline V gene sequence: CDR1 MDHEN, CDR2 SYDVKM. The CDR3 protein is CASRSTGTQPQHF. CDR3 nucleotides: TGTGCCAGCAGGTCAACGGGCACCCAGCCCCAGCATTTT.

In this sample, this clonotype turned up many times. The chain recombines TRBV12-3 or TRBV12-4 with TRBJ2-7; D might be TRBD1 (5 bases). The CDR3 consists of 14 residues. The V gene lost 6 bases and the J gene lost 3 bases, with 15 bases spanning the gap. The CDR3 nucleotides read TGTGCCAGCAGCCCTCCCGACAGAGTCTACGAGCAGTACGTC. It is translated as CASSPPDRVYEQYV.

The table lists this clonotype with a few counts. Here the CDR3 DNA reads TGTGCCAGCAGATCCGGACAGGGGAACATTCAGTACTTC. This sequence encodes CASRSGQGNIQYF. This sequence joins TRBV2 and TRBJ2-4, with TRBD1 matching over 9 bases. The CDR3 runs to 13 residues. J gave up 7 bases and V 6 bases, and 4 bases lay outside the gene matches. Germline CDR1 and CDR2: SNHLY and FYNNEI.

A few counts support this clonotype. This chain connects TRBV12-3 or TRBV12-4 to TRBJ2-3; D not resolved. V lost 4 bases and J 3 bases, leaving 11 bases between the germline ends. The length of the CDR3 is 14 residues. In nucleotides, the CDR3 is TGTGCCAGCAGTTCCCCCCCATGGACAGATACGCAGTATTTT. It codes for CASSSPPWTDTQYF.

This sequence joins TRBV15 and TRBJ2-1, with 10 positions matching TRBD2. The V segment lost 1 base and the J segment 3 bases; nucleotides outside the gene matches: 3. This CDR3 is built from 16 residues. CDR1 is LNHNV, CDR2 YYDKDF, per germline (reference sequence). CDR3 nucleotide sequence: TGTGCCACCAGCAGAGTGAGACTAGCGGGCTACAATGAGCAGTTCTTC. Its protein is CATSRVRLAGYNEQFF.

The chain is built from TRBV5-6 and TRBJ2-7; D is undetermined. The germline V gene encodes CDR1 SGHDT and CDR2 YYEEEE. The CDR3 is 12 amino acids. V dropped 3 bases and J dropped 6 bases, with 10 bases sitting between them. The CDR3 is CASSSERVEQYF. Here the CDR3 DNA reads TGTGCCAGCAGCTCGGAACGGGTCGAGCAGTACTTC.

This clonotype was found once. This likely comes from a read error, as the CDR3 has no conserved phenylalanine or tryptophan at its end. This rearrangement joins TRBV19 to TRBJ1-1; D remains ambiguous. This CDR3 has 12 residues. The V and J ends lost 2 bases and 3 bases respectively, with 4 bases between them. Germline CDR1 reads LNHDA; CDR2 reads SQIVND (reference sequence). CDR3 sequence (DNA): TGTGCCAGTAGTATAAGGGACACTGAAGCTTTCATT. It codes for CASSIRDTEAFI.

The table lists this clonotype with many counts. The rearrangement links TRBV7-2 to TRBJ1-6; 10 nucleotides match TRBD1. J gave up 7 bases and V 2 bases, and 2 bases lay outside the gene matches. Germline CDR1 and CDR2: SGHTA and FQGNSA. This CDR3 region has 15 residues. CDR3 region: CASSLLTGGNSPLHF. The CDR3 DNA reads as TGTGCCAGCAGCTTATTGACAGGGGGCAATTCACCCCTCCACTTT.

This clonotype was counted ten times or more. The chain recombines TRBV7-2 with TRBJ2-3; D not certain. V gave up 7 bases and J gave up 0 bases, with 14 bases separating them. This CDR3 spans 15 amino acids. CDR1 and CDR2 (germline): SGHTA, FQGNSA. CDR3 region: CASKRSFSSTDTQYF. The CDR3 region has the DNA TGTGCCAGCAAACGAAGTTTTTCTAGCACAGATACGCAGTATTTT. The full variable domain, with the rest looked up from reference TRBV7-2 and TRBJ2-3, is GAGVSQSPSNKVTEKGKDVELRCDPISGHTALYWYRQSLGQGLEFLIYFQGNSAPDKSGLPSDRFSAERTGGSVSTLTIQRTQQEDSAVYLCASKRSFSSTDTQYFGPGTRLTVL.

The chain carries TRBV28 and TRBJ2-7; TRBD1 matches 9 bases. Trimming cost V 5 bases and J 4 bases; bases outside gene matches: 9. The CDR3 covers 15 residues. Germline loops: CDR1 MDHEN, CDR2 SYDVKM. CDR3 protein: CASSGGGTGSYEQYV. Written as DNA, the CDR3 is TGTGCCAGCAGTGGAGGGGGGACAGGGTCATACGAGCAGTACGTC.

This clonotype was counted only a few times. Written as DNA, the CDR3 is TGCGCCAGCAGCCACGGAGGGCGGGAGACAGATACGCAGTATTTT. This sequence encodes CASSHGGRETDTQYF. The V and J genes are TRBV4-1 and TRBJ2-3; TRBD2 aligns across 7 bases. CDR3 size: 15 residues. Unmatched junction bases numbered 6, after V lost 3 bases and J lost 3 bases. The germline CDR1 and CDR2 sequences are MGHRA and YSYEKL.

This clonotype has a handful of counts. CDR3 residues: CASSEVRTSTNEQFF. Here the CDR3 DNA reads TGTGCCAGCAGTGAAGTCAGGACTAGCACCAATGAGCAGTTCTTC. This rearrangement joins TRBV2 to TRBJ2-1, with 8 positions matching TRBD2. Germline trimming cut 1 base from V and 6 bases from J; bases unmatched to any gene: 5. The CDR3 is 15 amino acids. The germline gives CDR1 SNHLY, CDR2 FYNNEI.

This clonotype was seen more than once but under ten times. The chain's CDR3 is CATSLLGILHEQYF. Written as DNA, the CDR3 is TGTGCCACATCTTTGCTAGGGATTTTACACGAGCAGTACTTC. The chain has TRBV12-3 or TRBV12-4 and TRBJ2-7; D not resolved. There are 14 residues in the CDR3. V gave up 10 bases and J gave up 5 bases, with 21 bases separating them.

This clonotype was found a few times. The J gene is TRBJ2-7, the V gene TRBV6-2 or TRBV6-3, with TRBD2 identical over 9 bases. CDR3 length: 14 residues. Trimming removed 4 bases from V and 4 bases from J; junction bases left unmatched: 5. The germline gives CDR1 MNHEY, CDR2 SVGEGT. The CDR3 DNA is TGTGCCAGCAGTTCAGGGACTAGCACTTACGAGCAGTACGTC. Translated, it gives CASSSGTSTYEQYV.

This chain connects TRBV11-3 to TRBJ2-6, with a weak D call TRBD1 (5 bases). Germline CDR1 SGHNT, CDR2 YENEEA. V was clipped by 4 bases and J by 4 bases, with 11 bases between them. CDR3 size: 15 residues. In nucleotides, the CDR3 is TGTGCCAGCAGCTCTGGACACGTCGGGGCCAACGTCCTGACTTTC. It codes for CASSSGHVGANVLTF.

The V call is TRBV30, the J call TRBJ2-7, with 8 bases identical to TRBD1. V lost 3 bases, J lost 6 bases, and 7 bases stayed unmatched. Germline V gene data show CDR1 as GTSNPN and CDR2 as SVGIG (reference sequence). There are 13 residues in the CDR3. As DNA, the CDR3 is TGTGCCTGGAGCCCGACAGGGGACTCCGAGCAGTACTTC. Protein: CAWSPTGDSEQYF. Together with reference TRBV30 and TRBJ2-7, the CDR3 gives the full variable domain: SQTIHQWPATLVQPVGSPLSLECTVEGTSNPNLYWYRQAAGRGLQLLFYSVGIGQISSEVPQNLSASRPQDRQFILSSKKLLLSDSGFYLCAWSPTGDSEQYFGPGTRLTVT.

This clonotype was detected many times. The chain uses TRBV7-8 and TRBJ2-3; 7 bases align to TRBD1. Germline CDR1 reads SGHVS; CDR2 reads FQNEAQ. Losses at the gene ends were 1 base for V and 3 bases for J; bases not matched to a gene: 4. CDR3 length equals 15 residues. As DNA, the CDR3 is TGTGCCAGCAGCTTAGGGCCAGGGGGTACAGATACGCAGTATTTT. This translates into CASSLGPGGTDTQYF.

CDR3 in amino acids: CASSQTTDSYEQYV. In nucleotides, the CDR3 is TGTGCCAGCAGCCAAACTACGGACTCCTACGAGCAGTACGTC. This rearrangement joins TRBV14 to TRBJ2-7; D remains ambiguous. V lost 2 bases and J lost 0, with 8 bases in between. This CDR3 comprises 14 residues. Germline CDR1 is SGHDN and CDR2 is FVKESK.

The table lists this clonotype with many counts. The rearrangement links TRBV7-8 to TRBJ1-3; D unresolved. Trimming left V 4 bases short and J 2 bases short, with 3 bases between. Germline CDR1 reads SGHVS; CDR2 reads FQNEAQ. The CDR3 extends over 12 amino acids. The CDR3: CASSSTGNTIYF. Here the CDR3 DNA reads TGTGCCAGCAGCTCGACTGGAAACACCATATATTTT.

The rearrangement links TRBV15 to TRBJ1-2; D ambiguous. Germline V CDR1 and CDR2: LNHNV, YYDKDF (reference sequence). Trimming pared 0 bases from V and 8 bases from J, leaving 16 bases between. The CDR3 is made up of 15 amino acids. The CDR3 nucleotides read TGTGCCACCAGCAGAGATGGCTTACCCACCCCGGGCTACACCTTC. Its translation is CATSRDGLPTPGYTF.

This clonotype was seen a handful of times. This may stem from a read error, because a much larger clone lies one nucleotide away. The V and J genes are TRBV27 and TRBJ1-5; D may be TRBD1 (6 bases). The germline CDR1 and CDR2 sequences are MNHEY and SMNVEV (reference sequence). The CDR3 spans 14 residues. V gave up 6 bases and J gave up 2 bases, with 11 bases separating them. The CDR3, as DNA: TGTGCCAGCAGCGAACAGGGACGCAATCAGCCCCAGCATTTT. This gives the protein CASSEQGRNQPQHF.

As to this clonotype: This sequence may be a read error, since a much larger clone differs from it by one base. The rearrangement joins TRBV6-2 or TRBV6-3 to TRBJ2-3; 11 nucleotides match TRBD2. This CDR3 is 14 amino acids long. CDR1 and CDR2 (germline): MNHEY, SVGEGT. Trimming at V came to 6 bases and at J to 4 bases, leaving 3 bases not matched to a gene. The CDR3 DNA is TGTGCCAGCAGACTAGCGGGAGACGCAGATACGCAGTATTTT. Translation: CASRLAGDADTQYF.

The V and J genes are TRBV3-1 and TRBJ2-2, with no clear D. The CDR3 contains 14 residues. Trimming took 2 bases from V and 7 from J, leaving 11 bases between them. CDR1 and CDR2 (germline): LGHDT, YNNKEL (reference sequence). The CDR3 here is CASSQIRAGGELFF. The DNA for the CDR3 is TGTGCCAGCAGCCAAATCCGAGCTGGCGGGGAGCTGTTTTTT.

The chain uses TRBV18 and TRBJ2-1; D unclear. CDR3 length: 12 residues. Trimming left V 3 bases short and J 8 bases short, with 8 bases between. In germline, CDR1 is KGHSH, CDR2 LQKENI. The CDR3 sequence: CASSPSQDEQFF. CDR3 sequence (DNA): TGTGCCAGCTCACCGTCCCAAGATGAGCAGTTCTTC.

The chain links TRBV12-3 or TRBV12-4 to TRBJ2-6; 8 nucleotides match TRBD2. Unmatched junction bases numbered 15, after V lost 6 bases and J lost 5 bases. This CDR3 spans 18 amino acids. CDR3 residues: CASSAGRGSSSRANVLTF. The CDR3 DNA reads TGTGCCAGCAGCGCCGGGAGGGGCAGTTCATCTCGGGCCAACGTCCTGACTTTC.

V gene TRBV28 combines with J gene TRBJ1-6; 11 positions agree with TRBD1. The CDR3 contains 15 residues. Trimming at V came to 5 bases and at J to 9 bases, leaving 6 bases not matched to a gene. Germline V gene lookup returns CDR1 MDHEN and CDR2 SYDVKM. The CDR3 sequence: CASSRGTGGGSPLHF. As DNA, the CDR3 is TGTGCCAGCAGTCGTGGGACAGGGGGGGGTTCACCCCTCCACTTT.